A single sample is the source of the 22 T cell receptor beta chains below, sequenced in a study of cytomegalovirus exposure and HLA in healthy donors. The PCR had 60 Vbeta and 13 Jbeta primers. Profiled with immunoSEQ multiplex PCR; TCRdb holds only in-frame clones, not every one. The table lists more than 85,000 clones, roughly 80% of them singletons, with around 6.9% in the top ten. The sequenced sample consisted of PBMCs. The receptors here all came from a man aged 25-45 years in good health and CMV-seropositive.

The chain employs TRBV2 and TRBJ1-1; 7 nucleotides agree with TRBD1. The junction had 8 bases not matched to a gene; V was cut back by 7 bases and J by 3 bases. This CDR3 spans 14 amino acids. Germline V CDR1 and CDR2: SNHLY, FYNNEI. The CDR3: CASKDRWGDTEAFF. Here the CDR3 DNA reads TGTGCCAGCAAGGACAGGTGGGGGGACACTGAAGCTTTCTTT.

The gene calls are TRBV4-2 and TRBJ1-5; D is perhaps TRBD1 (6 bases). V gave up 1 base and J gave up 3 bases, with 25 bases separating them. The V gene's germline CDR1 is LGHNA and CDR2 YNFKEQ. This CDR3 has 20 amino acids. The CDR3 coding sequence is TGTGCCAGCAGCCAAGTTACCTTTCCTCGGGCAGGGGAAAACAATCAGCCCCAGCATTTT. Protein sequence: CASSQVTFPRAGENNQPQHF.

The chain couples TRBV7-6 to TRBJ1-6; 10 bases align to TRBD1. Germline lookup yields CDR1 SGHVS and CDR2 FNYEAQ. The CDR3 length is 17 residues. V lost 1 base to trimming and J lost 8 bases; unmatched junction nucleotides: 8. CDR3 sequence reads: CASSLVTTGGSDSPLHF. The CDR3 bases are TGTGCCAGCAGCTTAGTGACGACAGGGGGCTCAGATTCACCCCTCCACTTT.

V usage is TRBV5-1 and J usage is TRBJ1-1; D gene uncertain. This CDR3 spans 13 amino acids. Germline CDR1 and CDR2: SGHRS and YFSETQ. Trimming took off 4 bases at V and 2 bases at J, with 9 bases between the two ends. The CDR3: CASSRGPNTEAFF. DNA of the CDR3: TGCGCCAGCAGCCGCGGGCCCAACACTGAAGCTTTCTTT. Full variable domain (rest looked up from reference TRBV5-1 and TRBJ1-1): KAGVTQTPRYLIKTRGQQVTLSCSPISGHRSVSWYQQTPGQGLQFLFEYFSETQRNKGNFPGRFSGRQFSNSRSEMNVSTLELGDSALYLCASSRGPNTEAFFGQGTRLTVV.

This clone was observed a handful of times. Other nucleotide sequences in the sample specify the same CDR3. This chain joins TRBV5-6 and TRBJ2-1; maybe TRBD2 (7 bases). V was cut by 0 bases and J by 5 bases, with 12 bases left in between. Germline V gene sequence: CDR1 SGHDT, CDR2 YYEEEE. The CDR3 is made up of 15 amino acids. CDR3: CASSLGGGGNNEQFF. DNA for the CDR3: TGTGCCAGCAGCTTGGGGGGCGGGGGCAACAATGAGCAGTTCTTC.

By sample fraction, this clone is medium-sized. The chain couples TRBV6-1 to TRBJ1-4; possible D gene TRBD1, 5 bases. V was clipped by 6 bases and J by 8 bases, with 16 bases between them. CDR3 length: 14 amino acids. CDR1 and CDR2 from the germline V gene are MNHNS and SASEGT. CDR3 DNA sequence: TGTGCCAGCAGACGGACGGCGGGGGGAGAAAAACTGTTTTTT. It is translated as CASRRTAGGEKLFF.

The CDR3 loop is CASSAQGPGGYTF. Here the CDR3 DNA reads TGTGCCAGCAGTGCACAGGGGCCCGGGGGCTACACCTTC. This chain uses TRBV2 with TRBJ1-2; 7 nucleotides match TRBD1. The V gene's germline CDR1 is SNHLY and CDR2 FYNNEI. CDR3 size: 13 residues. V dropped 4 bases and J dropped 8; count of bases not matched to a gene: 7.

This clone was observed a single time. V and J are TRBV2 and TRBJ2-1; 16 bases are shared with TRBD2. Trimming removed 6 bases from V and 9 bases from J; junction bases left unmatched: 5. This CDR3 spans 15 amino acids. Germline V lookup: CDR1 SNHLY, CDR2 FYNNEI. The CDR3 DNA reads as TGTGCCAGCAGCGGGACTAGCGGGGGGGCCCGTGAGCAGTTCTTC. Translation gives CASSGTSGGAREQFF. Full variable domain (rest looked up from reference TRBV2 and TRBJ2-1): EPEVTQTPSHQVTQMGQEVILRCVPISNHLYFYWYRQILGQKVEFLVSFYNNEISEKSEIFDDQFSVERPDGSNFTLKIRSTKLEDSAMYFCASSGTSGGAREQFFGPGTRLTVL.

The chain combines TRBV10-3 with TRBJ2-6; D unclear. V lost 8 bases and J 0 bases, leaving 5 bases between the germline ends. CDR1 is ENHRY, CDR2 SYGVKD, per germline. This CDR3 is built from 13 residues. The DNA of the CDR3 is TGTGCCATCTCGGGCTCTGGGGCCAACGTCCTGACTTTC. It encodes CAISGSGANVLTF.

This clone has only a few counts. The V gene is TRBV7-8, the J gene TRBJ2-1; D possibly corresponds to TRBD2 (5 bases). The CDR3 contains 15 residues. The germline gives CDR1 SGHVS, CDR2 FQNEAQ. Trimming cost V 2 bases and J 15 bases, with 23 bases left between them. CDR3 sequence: CASSLREEASLGRFF. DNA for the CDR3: TGTGCCAGCAGCTTACGAGAGGAGGCGTCTCTTGGTCGGTTCTTC.

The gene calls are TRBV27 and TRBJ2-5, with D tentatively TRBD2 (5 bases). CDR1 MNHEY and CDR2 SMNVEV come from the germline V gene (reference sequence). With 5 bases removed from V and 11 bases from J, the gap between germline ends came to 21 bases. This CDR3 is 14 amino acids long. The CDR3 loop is CASSPIPRGYEQYF. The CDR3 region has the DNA TGTGCCAGCAGTCCAATCCCACGCGGGTATGAGCAGTACTTC.

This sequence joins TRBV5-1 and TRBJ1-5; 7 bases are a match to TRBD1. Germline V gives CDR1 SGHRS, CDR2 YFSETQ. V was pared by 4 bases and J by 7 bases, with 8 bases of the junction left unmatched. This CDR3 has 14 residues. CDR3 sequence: CASSPTGSEQPQHF. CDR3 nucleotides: TGCGCCAGCAGCCCGACAGGGTCTGAGCAGCCCCAGCATTTT.

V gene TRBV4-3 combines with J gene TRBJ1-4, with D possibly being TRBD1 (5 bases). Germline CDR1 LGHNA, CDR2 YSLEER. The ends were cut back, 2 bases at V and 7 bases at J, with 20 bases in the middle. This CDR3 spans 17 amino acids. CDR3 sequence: CASSQSSYGGIGEKLFF. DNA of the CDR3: TGCGCCAGCAGCCAATCGTCTTACGGGGGAATCGGTGAAAAACTGTTTTTT.

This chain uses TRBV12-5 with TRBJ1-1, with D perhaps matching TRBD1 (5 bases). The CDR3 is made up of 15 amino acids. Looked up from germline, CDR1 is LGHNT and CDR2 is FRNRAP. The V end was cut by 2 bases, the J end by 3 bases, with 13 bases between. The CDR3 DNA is TGTGCTAGTGGTTTGACCCAGGGTGGCCACACTGAAGCTTTCTTT. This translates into CASGLTQGGHTEAFF.

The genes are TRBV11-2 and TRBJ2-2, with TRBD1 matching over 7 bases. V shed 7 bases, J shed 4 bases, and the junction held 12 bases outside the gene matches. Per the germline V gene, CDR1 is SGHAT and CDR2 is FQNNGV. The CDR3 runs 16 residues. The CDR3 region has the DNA TGTGCCAGCACTTCAGGGGGTCCCAGGGGCACCGGGGAGCTGTTTTTT. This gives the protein CASTSGGPRGTGELFF.

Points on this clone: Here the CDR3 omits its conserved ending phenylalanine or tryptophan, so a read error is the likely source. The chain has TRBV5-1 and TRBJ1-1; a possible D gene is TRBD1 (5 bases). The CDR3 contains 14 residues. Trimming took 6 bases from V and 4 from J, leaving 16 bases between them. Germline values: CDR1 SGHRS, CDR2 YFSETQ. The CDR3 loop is CASKGGVGATEAFV. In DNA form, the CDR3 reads TGCGCCAGCAAGGGAGGGGTAGGGGCCACTGAAGCTTTCGTT.

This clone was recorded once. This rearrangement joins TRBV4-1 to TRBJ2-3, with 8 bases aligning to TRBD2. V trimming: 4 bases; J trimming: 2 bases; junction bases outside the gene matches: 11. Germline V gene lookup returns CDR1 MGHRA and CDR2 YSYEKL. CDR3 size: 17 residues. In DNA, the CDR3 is TGCGCCAGCAGCCTACTAGTCGGGGGGGGCGTCACAGATACGCAGTATTTT. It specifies CASSLLVGGGVTDTQYF.

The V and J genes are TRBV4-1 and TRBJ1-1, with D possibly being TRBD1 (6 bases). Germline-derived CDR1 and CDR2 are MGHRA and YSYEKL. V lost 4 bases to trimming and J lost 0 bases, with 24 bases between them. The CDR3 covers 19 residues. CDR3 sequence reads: CASSRSMAERGGMNTEAFF. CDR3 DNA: TGCGCCAGCAGCCGCAGCATGGCGGAGCGCGGGGGCATGAACACTGAAGCTTTCTTT.

CDR3 DNA sequence: TGTGCCAGCAGTTACTCATTGGCGGGGGATAATTCACCCCTCCACTTT. Its protein product is CASSYSLAGDNSPLHF. The chain is built from TRBV6-5 and TRBJ1-6; TRBD1 might be the D (5 bases). The CDR3 runs to 16 residues. Germline V gives CDR1 MNHEY, CDR2 SVGAGI. The V end was cut by 0 bases, the J end by 5 bases, with 11 bases between.

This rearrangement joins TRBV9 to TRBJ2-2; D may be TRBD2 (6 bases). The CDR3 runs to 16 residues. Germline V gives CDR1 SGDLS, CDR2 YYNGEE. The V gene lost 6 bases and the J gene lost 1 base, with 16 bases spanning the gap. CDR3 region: CASTTPEGRNTGELFF. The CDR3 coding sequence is TGTGCCAGCACCACCCCGGAGGGACGGAACACCGGGGAGCTGTTTTTT.

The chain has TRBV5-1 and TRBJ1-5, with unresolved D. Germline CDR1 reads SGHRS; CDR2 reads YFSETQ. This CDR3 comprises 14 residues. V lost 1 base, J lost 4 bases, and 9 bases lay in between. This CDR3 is CASSLSGLNQPQHF. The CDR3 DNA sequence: TGCGCCAGCAGCTTGTCAGGTCTTAATCAGCCCCAGCATTTT.

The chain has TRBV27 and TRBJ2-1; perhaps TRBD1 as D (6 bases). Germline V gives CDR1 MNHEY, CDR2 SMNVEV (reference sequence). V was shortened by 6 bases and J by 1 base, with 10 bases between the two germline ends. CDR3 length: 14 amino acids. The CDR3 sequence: CASSLQGSYNEQFF. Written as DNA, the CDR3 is TGTGCCAGCAGCTTACAGGGATCCTACAATGAGCAGTTCTTC.